These 14 T cell receptor beta chains share one sample of origin, sequenced in a study of regulatory T cells in long-lasting Graves disease. Time point noted: newly diagnosed GD, antithyroid drugs for less than 3 months. Preparation of the TCR library used RNA extracted from PBMCs. Researchers made TCR beta libraries by using iRepertoire HTBI primers and running Arm-PCR on CDR3 regions. MiXCR, applied by TCRdb to the multiplex PCR reads, yields one record per CDR3 protein. The sample lists 550,000 to 650,000 distinct CDR3 sequences, roughly a sixth occurring once. This sample was shared with a second study, whose subject was T cells in Graves' hyperthyroidism and ophthalmopathy.

Here the sequenced sample was peripheral blood mononuclear cells (PBMCs), taken at new diagnosis, from a patient treated with antithyroid drugs. The receptors come from a man between 18 and 29 years old with Graves disease.

This clonotype was seen many times. The rearrangement joins TRBV3-1 to TRBJ2-2; 8 nucleotides line up with TRBD2. This CDR3 is built from 16 residues. Germline V gene sequence: CDR1 LGHDT, CDR2 YNNKEL (reference sequence). V lost 0 bases, J lost 4 bases, and 4 bases stayed unmatched. The CDR3 sequence is CASSQDDAGGTGELFF. CDR3 coding DNA: TGTGCCAGCAGCCAAGATGATGCGGGAGGCACCGGGGAGCTGTTTTTT. The variable domain in full, completed from reference TRBV3-1 and TRBJ2-2, reads DTAVSQTPKYLVTQMGNDKSIKCEQNLGHDTMYWYKQDSKKFLKIMFSYNNKELIINETVPNRFSPKSPDKAHLNLHINSLELGDSAVYFCASSQDDAGGTGELFFGEGSRLTVL.

This clonotype occurred a few times. The chain joins TRBV5-1 to TRBJ2-1, with 11 bases matching TRBD2. The V gene end was trimmed by 2 bases and the J gene end by 3 bases; junction bases not matched to a gene: 10. Germline V lookup: CDR1 SGHRS, CDR2 YFSETQ. The CDR3 runs to 18 residues. The CDR3 region is CASSFSRLAGGLYNEQFF. CDR3 nucleotide sequence: TGCGCCAGCAGCTTCTCAAGGCTAGCGGGAGGTCTCTACAATGAGCAGTTCTTC.

This clonotype showed up many times. The chain is built from TRBV28 and TRBJ2-5, with D possibly TRBD2 on 7 matching bases. Germline V CDR1 and CDR2: MDHEN, SYDVKM. The CDR3 length is 15 residues. Trimming left V 3 bases short and J 3 bases short, with 14 bases between. CDR3 in DNA: TGTGCCAGCAGTTTCTCGGGGGCGGGAGAAGAGACCCAGTACTTC. Amino acids: CASSFSGAGEETQYF.

This clonotype was seen repeatedly, ten times or more. This rearrangement joins TRBV7-8 to TRBJ1-2; D is undetermined. The CDR3 contains 14 residues. Germline V CDR1 and CDR2: SGHVS, FQNEAQ. V shed 1 base and J shed 6 bases, with 12 bases lying between them. The CDR3 sequence: CASSLEAGKDGYTF. For the CDR3, the DNA is TGTGCCAGCAGCTTAGAGGCGGGAAAGGATGGCTACACCTTC. Supplemented by reference TRBV7-8 and TRBJ1-2, the full variable domain reads GAGVSQSPRYKVAKRGQDVALRCDPISGHVSLFWYQQALGQGPEFLTYFQNEAQLDKSGLPSDRFFAERPEGSVSTLKIQRTQQEDSAVYLCASSLEAGKDGYTFGSGTRLTVV.

As concerns this clonotype: Its ends do not fully match the called genes, so a read error is possible. J is TRBJ2-7 and V is TRBV14; D is perhaps TRBD2 (6 bases). The germline V gene encodes CDR1 SGHDN and CDR2 FVKESK. CDR3 length: 13 residues. CDR3 bases: TGTGCCAGCAGCCAAGGGAGGGTAGGCGAGCAATACTTC. It specifies CASSQGRVGEQYF.

J is TRBJ2-2 and V is TRBV7-3; 8 bases match TRBD2. Trimming cost V 2 bases and J 2 bases; bases outside gene matches: 4. The CDR3 has 16 residues. CDR1 and CDR2 from the germline V gene are SGHTA and FQGTGA. CDR3 bases: TGTGCCAGCAGCTTAGTGACTAGCGAAAACACCGGGGAGCTGTTTTTT. Translated: CASSLVTSENTGELFF.

At least ten counts were recorded for this clonotype. The chain links TRBV28 to TRBJ2-3, with 13 bases matching TRBD2. Germline V gene data show CDR1 as MDHEN and CDR2 as SYDVKM. Trimming took 3 bases from V and 3 from J; bases not matched to a gene: 24. The CDR3 is made up of 23 amino acids. The CDR3 loop is CASSFFRLVGLAGPTWVTDTQYF. The CDR3 DNA sequence: TGTGCCAGCAGTTTTTTCCGCCTTGTGGGACTAGCGGGACCAACTTGGGTTACAGATACGCAGTATTTT.

This clonotype showed up just a few times. This sequence joins TRBV19 and TRBJ2-7; 15 bases agree with TRBD2. CDR1 and CDR2 (germline): LNHDA, SQIVND (reference sequence). Trimming at V came to 4 bases and at J to 7 bases, leaving 5 bases not matched to a gene. CDR3 size: 15 residues. The CDR3 spells CASSRTSGRAGEQYF. The CDR3 nucleotides read TGTGCCAGTAGTAGGACTAGCGGGAGGGCCGGGGAGCAGTACTTC.

This chain connects TRBV20-1 to TRBJ2-3; tentative D call: TRBD2 (5 bases). Between the trimmed V and J ends, which lost 6 bases and 0 bases, there was a span of 13 bases. From germline, CDR1 is DFQATT and CDR2 SNEGSKA (reference sequence). The CDR3 extends over 14 amino acids. CDR3 DNA sequence: TGCAGTGCGTTTCGAACGGGAAGCACAGATACGCAGTATTTT. This encodes CSAFRTGSTDTQYF.

This clonotype has at least ten counts. This chain links TRBV20-1 with TRBJ2-5; 12 bases map to TRBD2. This CDR3 is built from 16 residues. V shed 5 bases, J shed 5 bases, and the junction held 12 bases outside the gene matches. In germline, CDR1 is DFQATT, CDR2 SNEGSKA (reference sequence). The CDR3 DNA follows: TGCAGTGCTGATACTCCTAGCGGGAGGGCTTGGGAGACCCAGTACTTC. The encoded protein is CSADTPSGRAWETQYF.

This clonotype was detected ten times or more. The V and J genes are TRBV7-9 and TRBJ1-5; D is ambiguous. Trimming removed 10 bases from V and 0 bases from J, with 10 bases in between. The germline V gene encodes CDR1 SEHNR and CDR2 FQNEAQ (reference sequence). The CDR3 has 13 amino acids. CDR3 coding DNA: TGTGCCACTAGACCATATAGCAATCAGCCCCAGCATTTT. Amino acids: CATRPYSNQPQHF.

This clonotype was counted many times. The V gene is TRBV3-1, the J gene TRBJ2-7; 8 bases are a match to TRBD1. CDR1 is LGHDT, CDR2 YNNKEL, per germline (reference sequence). The length of the CDR3 is 12 residues. The ends lost 10 bases at V and 2 bases at J; junction bases unmatched: 4. CDR3 bases: TGTGCCATCGGACAGGGACCCTACGAGCAGTACTTC. This sequence encodes CAIGQGPYEQYF.

In its sample, this clonotype was seen a few times. The V and J genes are TRBV12-3 or TRBV12-4 and TRBJ1-2; 9 bases map to TRBD1. The junction had 5 bases not matched to a gene; V was cut back by 1 base and J by 8 bases. The length of the CDR3 is 14 residues. DNA of the CDR3: TGTGCCAGCAGTTTAGAGGACAGGGGAGGGGGCTACACCTTC. Protein: CASSLEDRGGGYTF.

V usage is TRBV24-1 and J usage is TRBJ2-3; 10 nucleotides align to TRBD2. The CDR3 runs to 19 residues. The germline V gene has CDR1 KGHDR and CDR2 SFDVKD. V was clipped by 1 base and J by 5 bases; unmatched bases: 14. The CDR3 nucleotides read TGTGCCACCAGTGATTTACCTCCGGCTAGCGGGAGCCGCGGAGATACGCAGTATTTT. Its protein is CATSDLPPASGSRGDTQYF.